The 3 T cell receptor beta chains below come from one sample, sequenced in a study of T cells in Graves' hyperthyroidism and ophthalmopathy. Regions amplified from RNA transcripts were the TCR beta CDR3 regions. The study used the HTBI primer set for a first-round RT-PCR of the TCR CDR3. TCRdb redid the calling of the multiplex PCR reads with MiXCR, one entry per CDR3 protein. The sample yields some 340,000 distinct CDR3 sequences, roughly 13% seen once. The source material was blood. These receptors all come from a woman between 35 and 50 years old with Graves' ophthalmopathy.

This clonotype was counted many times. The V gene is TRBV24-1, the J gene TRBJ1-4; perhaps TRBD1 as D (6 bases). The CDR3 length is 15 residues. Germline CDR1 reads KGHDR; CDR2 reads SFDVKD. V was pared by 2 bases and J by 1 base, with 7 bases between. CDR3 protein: CATSDSGETNEKLFF. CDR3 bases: TGTGCCACCAGTGATTCAGGGGAAACTAATGAAAAACTGTTTTTT.

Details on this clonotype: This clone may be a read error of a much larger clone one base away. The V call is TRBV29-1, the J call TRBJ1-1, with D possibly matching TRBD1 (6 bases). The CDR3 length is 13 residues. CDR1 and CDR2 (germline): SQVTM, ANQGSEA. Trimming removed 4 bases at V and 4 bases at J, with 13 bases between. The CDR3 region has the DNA TGCAGCGTTGCGGGGGGCCCTGCCACTGAAGCTTTCTTT. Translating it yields CSVAGGPATEAFF.

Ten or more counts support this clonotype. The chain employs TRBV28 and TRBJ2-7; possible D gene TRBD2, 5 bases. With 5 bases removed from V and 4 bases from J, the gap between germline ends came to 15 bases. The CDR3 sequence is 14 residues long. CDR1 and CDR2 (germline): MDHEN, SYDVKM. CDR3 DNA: TGTGCCAGCAGTGCCCCGGGAACCCGGTACGAGCAGTACTTC. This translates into CASSAPGTRYEQYF.